This TCR beta chain is drawn from a study of T cells expressing NK-cell markers. Study-level background: Cells sorted as CD3+CD56+NKG2C+, CD3+CD56+NKG2C- and CD3+CD56-NKG2C+ T cells supplied the TCR beta repertoires.

UMI-tagged 5'RACE template switching yielded the TCR beta cDNA. TCRdb reprocessed the 5' RACE reads; each CDR3 protein has one entry and no DNA is given. The sample includes about 150,000 distinct CDR3 sequences. Germline V lookup: CDR1 PRHDT, CDR2 FYEKMQ (reference sequence). This CDR3 has 13 amino acids. The receptor comes from a woman in her forties or fifties in good health. The V gene is TRBV13, the J gene TRBJ2-2; TCRdb's D gene call, TRBD1, goes unchecked for lack of DNA. The sequencing sample was made of blood T cells: a sorted CD56 or NKG2C T cell subset, CD4+ or CD8+ T cells, or bulk PBMC T cells (not recorded which). CDR3 protein: CASSHPLVGELFF. The full variable domain, in which reference TRBV13 and TRBJ2-2 provide the parts outside the CDR3, is AAGVIQSPRHLIKEKRETATLKCYPIPRHDTVYWYQQGPGQDPQFLISFYEKMQSDKGSIPDRFSAQQFSDYHSELNMSSLELGDSALYFCASSHPLVGELFFGEGSRLTVL.